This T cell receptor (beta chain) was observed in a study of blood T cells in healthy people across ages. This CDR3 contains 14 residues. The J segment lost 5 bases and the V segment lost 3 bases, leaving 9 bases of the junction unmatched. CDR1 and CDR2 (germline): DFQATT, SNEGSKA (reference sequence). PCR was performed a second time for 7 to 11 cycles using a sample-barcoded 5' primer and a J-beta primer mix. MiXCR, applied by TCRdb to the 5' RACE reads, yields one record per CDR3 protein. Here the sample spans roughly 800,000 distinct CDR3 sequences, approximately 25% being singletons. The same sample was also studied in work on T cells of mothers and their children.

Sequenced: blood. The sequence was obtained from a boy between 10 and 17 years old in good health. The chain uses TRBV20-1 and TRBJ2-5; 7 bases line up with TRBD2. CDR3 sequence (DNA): TGCAGTGCTAGCTTCCGGGACGGGAGGGAGACCCAGTACTTC. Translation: CSASFRDGRETQYF.